These 18 T cell receptor beta chains were sequenced from one sample in a study of control samples from healthy donors and cancer patients. Only in-frame clones appear in the TCRdb table, and some are missing; sequencing was by immunoSEQ multiplex PCR. The repertoire has about 54,000 clones, 95% to 97% of them found once; the top ten carry about 2%. The sequencing input was blood. The receptors derive from a woman aged 25-40 years in good health.

The chain links TRBV7-9 to TRBJ2-1, with a tentative D call TRBD2 (5 bases). The germline V gene has CDR1 SEHNR and CDR2 FQNEAQ (reference sequence). This CDR3 has 16 amino acids. V dropped 2 bases and J dropped 2 bases, with 13 bases sitting between them. This CDR3 is CASSLYSGWTYNEQFF. The DNA for the CDR3 is TGTGCCAGCAGCTTATATTCGGGGTGGACCTACAATGAGCAGTTCTTC.

V is TRBV9 and J is TRBJ2-1; the match to TRBD1 covers 7 bases. V was pared by 4 bases and J by 2 bases, with 9 bases of the junction left unmatched. The germline V gene has CDR1 SGDLS and CDR2 YYNGEE. This CDR3 is built from 16 residues. The CDR3 bases are TGTGCCAGCAGCCATTCCAGGGGGTTAGCCTACAATGAGCAGTTCTTC. Protein product: CASSHSRGLAYNEQFF. The variable domain in full, with the rest retrieved from reference TRBV9 and TRBJ2-1, is DSGVTQTPKHLITATGQRVTLRCSPRSGDLSVYWYQQSLDQGLQFLIQYYNGEERAKGNILERFSAQQFPDLHSELNLSSLELGDSALYFCASSHSRGLAYNEQFFGPGTRLTVL.

The chain joins TRBV29-1 to TRBJ1-2; TRBD1 agrees at 9 bases. The CDR3 loop spans 14 amino acids. J lost 4 bases, V lost 6 bases, and 9 bases had no gene match. The germline CDR1 and CDR2 sequences are SQVTM and ANQGSEA. CDR3 sequence: CSVPGQGGGYGYTF. The CDR3 DNA reads TGCAGCGTGCCGGGACAGGGAGGTGGCTATGGCTACACCTTC. Supplemented by reference TRBV29-1 and TRBJ1-2, the full variable domain reads SAVISQKPSRDICQRGTSLTIQCQVDSQVTMMFWYRQQPGQSLTLIATANQGSEATYESGFVIDKFPISRPNLTFSTLTVSNMSPEDSSIYLCSVPGQGGGYGYTFGSGTRLTVV.

The rearrangement joins TRBV4-1 to TRBJ2-5; 8 bases align to TRBD1. J gave up 0 bases and V 3 bases, and 3 bases lay outside the gene matches. This CDR3 is built from 15 residues. Germline V gene data show CDR1 as MGHRA and CDR2 as YSYEKL. This CDR3 is CASSQTGEYQETQYF. The CDR3 DNA reads as TGCGCCAGCAGCCAGACAGGGGAATACCAAGAGACCCAGTACTTC.

The CDR3 region is CAWSDRITGNTIYF. DNA of the CDR3: TGTGCCTGGAGTGATAGGATCACTGGAAACACCATATATTTT. J is TRBJ1-3 and V is TRBV30; unclear D gene. This CDR3 comprises 14 residues. The germline V gene has CDR1 GTSNPN and CDR2 SVGIG (reference sequence). V was pared by 1 base and J by 2 bases, with 9 bases between.

The V call is TRBV2, the J call TRBJ2-7, with unresolved D. From germline, CDR1 is SNHLY and CDR2 FYNNEI. CDR3 length: 13 residues. V shed 7 bases and J shed 3 bases, with 13 bases lying between them. The CDR3 spells CASTTTYVYEQYF. CDR3 DNA: TGTGCCAGCACGACGACATACGTCTACGAGCAGTACTTC.

This chain uses TRBV2 with TRBJ2-5, with D tentatively TRBD2 (5 bases). Trimming took off 8 bases at V and 4 bases at J, with 20 bases between the two ends. The CDR3 sequence is 15 residues long. CDR1 and CDR2 (germline): SNHLY, FYNNEI. In DNA form, the CDR3 reads TGTGCCAGCCCGACTACCCGGAAGGGAGCAGAGACCCAGTACTTC. It specifies CASPTTRKGAETQYF.

The V call is TRBV12-3 or TRBV12-4, the J call TRBJ2-7, with TRBD1 as a possible D gene (6 bases). The CDR3 length is 12 residues. Deletions cut 5 bases from V and 4 bases from J, with 9 bases between. CDR3 sequence (DNA): TGTGCCAGCAGTATACAGGGATACGAGCAGTACTTC. Its protein product is CASSIQGYEQYF.

The rearrangement uses TRBV5-1 and TRBJ1-2, with no clear D. Trimming left V 0 bases short and J 2 bases short, with 11 bases between. The length of the CDR3 is 15 residues. Germline values: CDR1 SGHRS, CDR2 YFSETQ. CDR3 sequence (DNA): TGCGCCAGCAGCTTGGCTGACGGGTCCAACTATGGCTACACCTTC. Translated, it gives CASSLADGSNYGYTF.

The V call is TRBV12-3 or TRBV12-4, the J call TRBJ2-2, with D tentatively TRBD1 (5 bases). Trimming left V 6 bases short and J 6 bases short, with 8 bases between. The CDR3 sequence is 12 residues long. The CDR3 is CASSQGSGELFF. The DNA of the CDR3 is TGTGCCAGCAGCCAGGGTTCCGGGGAGCTGTTTTTT.

The DNA for the CDR3 is TGCGCCAGCGGCAACCTATTCGATGAGCAGTTCTTC. This gives the protein CASGNLFDEQFF. The genes are TRBV23-1 and TRBJ2-1, with unresolved D. TRBV23-1 is recorded as an ORF, its role being uncertain. CDR3 size: 12 residues. Trimming took off 8 bases at V and 8 bases at J, with 13 bases between the two ends.

This rearrangement joins TRBV30 to TRBJ1-2; a possible D gene is TRBD1 (5 bases). Germline CDR1 GTSNPN, CDR2 SVGIG (reference sequence). Trimming pared 8 bases from V and 8 bases from J, leaving 12 bases between. The CDR3 is made up of 10 amino acids. The chain's CDR3 is CAGHLRGYTF. The DNA of the CDR3 is TGTGCCGGACATCTAAGAGGCTACACCTTC.

The V call is TRBV5-1, the J call TRBJ2-5; D remains ambiguous. Trimming cost V 5 bases and J 0 bases, with 8 bases left between them. CDR1 is SGHRS and CDR2 is YFSETQ in the germline V gene. This CDR3 is 13 amino acids long. DNA for the CDR3: TGCGCCAGCAGTGAGGCAGACCAAGAGACCCAGTACTTC. This translates into CASSEADQETQYF.

This CDR3 is CASSPHRFTGEDQPQHF. The CDR3 nucleotides read TGTGCCAGCAGCCCCCACCGTTTCACAGGGGAAGATCAGCCCCAGCATTTT. This chain links TRBV7-4 with TRBJ1-5, with 7 bases matching TRBD1. The CDR3 is 17 amino acids. V lost 5 bases, J lost 5 bases, and 15 bases stayed unmatched. Germline assignment: CDR1 SGHVT and CDR2 SQSDAQ.

The rearrangement joins TRBV6-4 to TRBJ1-2; 9 nucleotides line up with TRBD1. The CDR3 is made up of 14 amino acids. Per the germline V gene, CDR1 is MRHNA and CDR2 is SNTAGT. V gave up 3 bases and J gave up 4 bases; unmatched junction bases: 3. The CDR3 DNA follows: TGTGCCAGCAGTGAAACAGGGGGCTCCTATGGCTACACCTTC. It is translated as CASSETGGSYGYTF.

This chain connects TRBV27 to TRBJ1-5, with D possibly being TRBD1 (6 bases). This CDR3 is 15 amino acids long. Germline V CDR1 and CDR2: MNHEY, SMNVEV (reference sequence). V was pared by 7 bases and J by 6 bases, with 19 bases between. The CDR3 region is CASTPMGGEGQPQHF. CDR3 nucleotides: TGTGCCAGCACCCCCATGGGGGGCGAGGGTCAGCCCCAGCATTTT.

The rearrangement joins TRBV7-3 to TRBJ2-4; D is perhaps TRBD2 (5 bases). Trimming took 3 bases from V and 7 from J, leaving 13 bases between them. The CDR3 spans 14 residues. CDR1 and CDR2 (germline): SGHTA, FQGTGA. This CDR3 is CASSLPGLDNIQYF. CDR3 nucleotide sequence: TGTGCCAGCAGCTTGCCGGGGTTAGATAACATTCAGTACTTC. The full variable domain, completed using reference TRBV7-3 and TRBJ2-4, is GAGVSQTPSNKVTEKGKYVELRCDPISGHTALYWYRQSLGQGPEFLIYFQGTGAADDSGLPNDRFFAVRPEGSVSTLKIQRTERGDSAVYLCASSLPGLDNIQYFGAGTRLSVL.

This chain uses TRBV7-2 with TRBJ1-5; TRBD1 matches at 11 bases. Germline trimming cut 5 bases from V and 6 bases from J; bases unmatched to any gene: 3. Germline V gives CDR1 SGHTA, CDR2 FQGNSA. This CDR3 is 14 amino acids long. The CDR3 nucleotides are TGTGCCAGCAGCCAAGGGACAGGGGGTCAGCCCCAGCATTTT. Protein: CASSQGTGGQPQHF.